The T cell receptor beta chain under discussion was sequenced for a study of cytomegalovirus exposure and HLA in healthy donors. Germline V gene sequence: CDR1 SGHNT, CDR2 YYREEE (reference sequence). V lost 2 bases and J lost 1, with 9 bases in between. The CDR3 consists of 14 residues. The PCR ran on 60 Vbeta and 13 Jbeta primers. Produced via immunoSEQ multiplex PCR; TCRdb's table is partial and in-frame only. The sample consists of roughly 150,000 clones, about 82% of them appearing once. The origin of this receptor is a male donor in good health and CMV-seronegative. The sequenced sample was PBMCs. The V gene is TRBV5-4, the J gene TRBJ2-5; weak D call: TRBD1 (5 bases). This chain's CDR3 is CASSFLTAQETQYF. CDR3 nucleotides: TGTGCCAGCAGCTTTTTGACAGCCCAAGAGACCCAGTACTTC.